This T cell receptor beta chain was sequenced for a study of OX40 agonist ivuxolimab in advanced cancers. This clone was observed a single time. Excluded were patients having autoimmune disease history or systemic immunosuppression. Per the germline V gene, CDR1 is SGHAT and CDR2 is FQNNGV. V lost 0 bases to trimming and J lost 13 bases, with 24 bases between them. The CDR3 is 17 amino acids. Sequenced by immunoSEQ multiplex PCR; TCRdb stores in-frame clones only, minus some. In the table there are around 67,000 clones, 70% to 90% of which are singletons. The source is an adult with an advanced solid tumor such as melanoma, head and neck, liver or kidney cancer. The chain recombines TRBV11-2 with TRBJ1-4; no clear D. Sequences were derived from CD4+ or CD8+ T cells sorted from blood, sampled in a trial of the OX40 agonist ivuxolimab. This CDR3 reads CASSLEKGRRPRWRLFF. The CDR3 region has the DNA TGTGCCAGCAGCTTAGAAAAAGGCAGGCGTCCTCGGTGGAGACTGTTTTTT.